These 17 T cell receptor beta chains were all obtained from the same sample, sequenced in a study of cytomegalovirus exposure and HLA in healthy donors. Use of 60 Vbeta and 13 Jbeta primers characterized the PCR. The method was immunoSEQ multiplex PCR; TCRdb's version includes in-frame clones alone and lacks a portion of them. The sample holds more than 90,000 clones, 76% seen once. Material for sequencing was PBMCs. Receptor source: a man aged 35 to 55 in good health and CMV-seronegative.

The gene calls are TRBV2 and TRBJ2-3; a weak D match, TRBD2 (5 bases). V dropped 6 bases and J dropped 3 bases, with 16 bases sitting between them. Per germline, CDR1 SNHLY and CDR2 FYNNEI. This CDR3 is 15 amino acids long. The CDR3 region is CASSPVSGSTDTQYF. The CDR3 DNA reads as TGTGCCAGCAGCCCCGTGTCGGGGAGTACAGATACGCAGTATTTT. The full variable domain, rest sourced from reference TRBV2 and TRBJ2-3, is EPEVTQTPSHQVTQMGQEVILRCVPISNHLYFYWYRQILGQKVEFLVSFYNNEISEKSEIFDDQFSVERPDGSNFTLKIRSTKLEDSAMYFCASSPVSGSTDTQYFGPGTRLTVL.

CDR3 sequence reads: CASSLGTGGSKNIQYF. CDR3 coding DNA: TGTGCCAGCAGTTTGGGGACAGGGGGATCCAAAAACATTCAGTACTTC. The V gene is TRBV28, the J gene TRBJ2-4; TRBD1 aligns across 11 bases. This CDR3 comprises 16 residues. Trimming at V came to 3 bases and at J to 2 bases, leaving 3 bases not matched to a gene. Germline lookup yields CDR1 MDHEN and CDR2 SYDVKM.

In the case of this clone: One end of the junction fails to match germline, which may point to a read error. The rearrangement links TRBV6-5 to TRBJ2-7, with TRBD1 identical over 9 bases. The germline CDR1 and CDR2 sequences are MNHEY and SVGAGI. The CDR3 spans 14 residues. The CDR3, as DNA: TGTGCCAGCAGTCTCCGGGACAGGGCCTATGAGCAGTACTTC. Protein product: CASSLRDRAYEQYF.

The V gene is TRBV7-9, the J gene TRBJ2-5; 8 bases fit TRBD2. The V segment lost 6 bases and the J segment 5 bases; nucleotides outside the gene matches: 8. Germline-derived CDR1 and CDR2 are SEHNR and FQNEAQ (reference sequence). The CDR3 contains 14 residues. Here the CDR3 reads CASSKAAGVETQYF. The CDR3 bases are TGTGCCAGCAGTAAAGCAGCGGGGGTTGAGACCCAGTACTTC.

The J gene is TRBJ1-2, the V gene TRBV27, with D tentatively TRBD1 (5 bases). V dropped 8 bases and J dropped 4 bases, with 14 bases sitting between them. The CDR3 has 13 residues. Germline CDR1 MNHEY, CDR2 SMNVEV (reference sequence). CDR3 region: CASHSRAGYGYTF. The CDR3 nucleotides read TGTGCCAGCCATTCCAGGGCTGGCTATGGCTACACCTTC.

The chain combines TRBV19 with TRBJ2-1; TRBD2 agrees at 11 bases. The CDR3 contains 15 residues. V lost 2 bases and J lost 6; bases outside the gene matches: 3. Germline V lookup: CDR1 LNHDA, CDR2 SQIVND (reference sequence). This chain's CDR3 is CASSIYTSGSNEQFF. CDR3 nucleotide sequence: TGTGCCAGTAGTATATACACTAGCGGGAGCAATGAGCAGTTCTTC.

This chain links TRBV7-9 with TRBJ2-3; D may be TRBD2 (5 bases). Germline lookup yields CDR1 SEHNR and CDR2 FQNEAQ (reference sequence). This CDR3 has 15 amino acids. The V end lost 5 bases, the J end lost 0 bases, and 12 bases lay between the germline ends. The CDR3 here is CASSPGLISTDTQYF. The DNA of the CDR3 is TGTGCCAGCAGCCCAGGACTGATTAGCACAGATACGCAGTATTTT.

The CDR3 nucleotides are TGTGCCAGCAGAACAGGGGGGGGTTACGAGCAGTACTTC. Amino acid sequence: CASRTGGGYEQYF. The chain links TRBV27 to TRBJ2-5, with D possibly being TRBD1 (8 bases). The end of the DNA is better explained by TRBJ2-7, so the J call may be wrong. Per germline, CDR1 MNHEY and CDR2 SMNVEV (reference sequence). The CDR3 totals 13 residues.

V usage is TRBV9 and J usage is TRBJ2-3; D is perhaps TRBD1 (5 bases). Trimming removed 3 bases at V and 4 bases at J, with 18 bases between. CDR1 and CDR2 (germline): SGDLS, YYNGEE. The CDR3 runs 16 residues. DNA for the CDR3: TGTGCCAGCAGCGCGACAGCTAATCCCAACTCAGATACGCAGTATTTT. It codes for CASSATANPNSDTQYF. Full variable domain (rest looked up from reference TRBV9 and TRBJ2-3): DSGVTQTPKHLITATGQRVTLRCSPRSGDLSVYWYQQSLDQGLQFLIQYYNGEERAKGNILERFSAQQFPDLHSELNLSSLELGDSALYFCASSATANPNSDTQYFGPGTRLTVL.

This clone showed up just a few times. V gene TRBV6-5 combines with J gene TRBJ1-1, with 8 nucleotides matching TRBD1. The CDR3 length is 14 residues. Germline lookup yields CDR1 MNHEY and CDR2 SVGAGI. V dropped 6 bases and J dropped 6; count of bases not matched to a gene: 9. The CDR3 DNA sequence: TGTGCCAGCAGGACAAGAGTACAGGGGGCTGAAGCTTTCTTT. This gives the protein CASRTRVQGAEAFF.

The rearrangement joins TRBV5-1 to TRBJ2-2; TRBD2 matches 9 bases. In germline, CDR1 is SGHRS, CDR2 YFSETQ. The CDR3 totals 17 residues. The V and J ends lost 0 bases and 4 bases, in that order; junction bases with no gene match: 7. In DNA, the CDR3 is TGCGCCAGCAGCTTGGTACCTAGCGGGGTTATCACCGGGGAGCTGTTTTTT. It specifies CASSLVPSGVITGELFF.

The chain couples TRBV6-5 to TRBJ2-5, with 7 bases that match TRBD1. Germline lookup yields CDR1 MNHEY and CDR2 SVGAGI. V gave up 6 bases and J gave up 0 bases; unmatched junction bases: 7. This CDR3 is built from 15 residues. CDR3 region: CASSDRARYQETQYF. CDR3 coding DNA: TGTGCCAGCAGCGACAGGGCCAGGTACCAAGAGACCCAGTACTTC.

The rearrangement joins TRBV5-6 to TRBJ2-7; D is ambiguous. V dropped 0 bases and J dropped 2 bases, with 12 bases sitting between them. The CDR3 has 15 amino acids. Germline-derived CDR1 and CDR2 are SGHDT and YYEEEE. The CDR3 DNA reads TGTGCCAGCAGCTTGGCCAGGTTTTCCCCCTACGAGCAGTACGTC. Encoded protein: CASSLARFSPYEQYV.

The CDR3 nucleotides are TGTGCCAGTAGTGTGACCAGGATCTCCTACAATGAGCAGTTCTTC. This codes for CASSVTRISYNEQFF. V and J are TRBV19 and TRBJ2-1, with unresolved D. Trimming took 5 bases from V and 0 from J, leaving 11 bases between them. Germline V CDR1 and CDR2: LNHDA, SQIVND (reference sequence). This CDR3 region has 15 residues.

The rearrangement joins TRBV5-1 to TRBJ1-3, with no clear D. The CDR3 runs 14 residues. Trimming pared 0 bases from V and 4 bases from J, leaving 8 bases between. Germline CDR1 reads SGHRS; CDR2 reads YFSETQ. The CDR3: CASSLDSPGNTIYF. CDR3 sequence (DNA): TGCGCCAGCAGCTTGGACAGTCCAGGAAACACCATATATTTT.

This sequence joins TRBV28 and TRBJ1-2; 7 bases match TRBD1. Germline loops: CDR1 MDHEN, CDR2 SYDVKM. The CDR3 covers 13 residues. J gave up 6 bases and V 6 bases, and 7 bases lay outside the gene matches. The CDR3 sequence is CASRIQGFNGYTF. The CDR3 nucleotides read TGTGCCAGCAGAATACAGGGGTTCAATGGCTACACCTTC.

V gene TRBV2 combines with J gene TRBJ2-5, with D perhaps matching TRBD2 (5 bases). The length of the CDR3 is 15 residues. Trimming pared 3 bases from V and 2 bases from J, leaving 13 bases between. Germline CDR1 is SNHLY and CDR2 is FYNNEI. The CDR3: CASSDSRDQQETQYF. The CDR3 DNA follows: TGTGCCAGCAGTGACTCGAGGGATCAACAAGAGACCCAGTACTTC.